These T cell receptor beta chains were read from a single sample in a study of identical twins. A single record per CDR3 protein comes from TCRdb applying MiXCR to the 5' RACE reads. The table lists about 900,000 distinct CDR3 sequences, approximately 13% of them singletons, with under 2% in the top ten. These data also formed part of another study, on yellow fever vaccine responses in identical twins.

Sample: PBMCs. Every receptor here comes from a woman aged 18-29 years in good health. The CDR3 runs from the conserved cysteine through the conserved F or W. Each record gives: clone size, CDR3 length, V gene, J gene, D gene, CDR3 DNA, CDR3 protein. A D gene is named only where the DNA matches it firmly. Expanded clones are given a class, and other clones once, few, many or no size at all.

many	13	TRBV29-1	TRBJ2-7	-	TGCAGCGTTGGGTCGGACCCCTCCTACGAGCAGTACTTC	CSVGSDPSYEQYF
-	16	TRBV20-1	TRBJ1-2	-	TGCAGTGCTAGAGATACTTTGACATTTCCCTACTATGGCTACACCTTC	CSARDTLTFPYYGYTF
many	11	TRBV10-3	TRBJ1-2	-	TGTGCCATCAGTGAGGTCTATGGCTACACCTTC	CAISEVYGYTF
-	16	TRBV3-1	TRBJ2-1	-	TGTGCCAGCAGCCAAGATTGGGGACTCGAGGAGGCTGAGCAGTTCTTC	CASSQDWGLEEAEQFF
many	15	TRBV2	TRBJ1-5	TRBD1	TGTGCCAGCAGTGTACAGGGGGCTGACAATCAGCCCCAGCATTTT	CASSVQGADNQPQHF
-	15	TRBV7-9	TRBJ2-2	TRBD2	TGTGCCAGCAGCTTGGGACTAGCGGTGGCCGGGGAGCTGTTTTTT	CASSLGLAVAGELFF
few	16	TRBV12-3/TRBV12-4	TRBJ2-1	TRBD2	TGTGCCAGCAGTTCAGAGGCGGGAGGGAAGCGCCATGAGCAGTTCTTC	CASSSEAGGKRHEQFF
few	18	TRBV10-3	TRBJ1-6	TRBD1	TGTGCCATCAGTGAGTCGGGACAGCAGGGAATATATAATTCACCCCTCCACTTT	CAISESGQQGIYNSPLHF
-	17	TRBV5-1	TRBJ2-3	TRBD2	TGCGCCAGCAGCTTGGATATTGGGCGGGGGGGCACAGATACGCAGTATTTT	CASSLDIGRGGTDTQYF
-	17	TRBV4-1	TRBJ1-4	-	TGCGCCAGCAGCCAAGACCCCGGACTCCGAGATAATGAAAAACTGTTTTTT	CASSQDPGLRDNEKLFF
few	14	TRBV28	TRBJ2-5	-	TGTGCCAGCAGAGGGGTAGGGCGAGGAGAGACCCAGTACTTC	CASRGVGRGETQYF
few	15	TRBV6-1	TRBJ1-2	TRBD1	TGTGCCAGCAGTAGCCGGGACAGGGGCCCCGAAGGCTACACCTTC	CASSSRDRGPEGYTF
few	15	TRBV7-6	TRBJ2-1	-	TGTGCCAGCAGCTTGTGGGGGCCTAAGGACAATGAGCAGTTCTTC	CASSLWGPKDNEQFF
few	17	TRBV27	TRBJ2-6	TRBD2	TGTGCCAGCAGTTTATTCCTAGCGGGGTCTGGGGCCAACGTCCTGACTTTC	CASSLFLAGSGANVLTF
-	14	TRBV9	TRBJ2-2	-	TGTGCCAGCAGCGTAGCGGTAACCGGCGGGGAGCTGTTTTTT	CASSVAVTGGELFF
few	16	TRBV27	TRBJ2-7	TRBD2	TGTGCCAGCAGTCCTGGACTAGCGCCTAGCTCCTACGAGCAGTACTTC	CASSPGLAPSSYEQYF